The TCR beta chain described here comes from a study of cytomegalovirus exposure and HLA in healthy donors. Points on this clone: The target antigen is unknown.

Study-level points and caveats: Under in vitro conditions, a few CMV-associated chains were confirmed as specific for CMV antigens. According to the study, roughly 160 TCR beta chains were cytomegalovirus-associated. Published work reported that the classifier diagnosed cytomegalovirus status with high specificity and sensitivity. One later analysis, an examination of the 120 validation repertoires, found that first-cohort TCR clusters tended to co-occur in them.

Generated by immunoSEQ multiplex PCR, the TCRdb table keeps only in-frame clones and is missing some. This table has 150,000 or so clones, approximately 88% appearing once. CDR1 is SGDLS and CDR2 is YYNGEE in the germline V gene. Deletions cut 3 bases from V and 8 bases from J, with 12 bases between. The CDR3 is 14 residues long. V usage is TRBV9 and J usage is TRBJ1-6; D gene unclear. The specimen sequenced was PBMCs. This TCR came from a man aged 25-40 years in good health and CMV-seropositive. CDR3 nucleotide sequence: TGTGCCAGCAGCGGGCCTCGTGCAGATTCACCCCTCCACTTT. This gives the protein CASSGPRADSPLHF.